The rows below give T cell receptor beta chains drawn from one sample of a study of blood T cell repertoires in COVID-19. Assay used: immunoSEQ multiplex PCR; TCRdb lists only in-frame clones, some missing. In the table there are under 5,500 clones, roughly four fifths of which are singletons. Material for sequencing was peripheral blood. Receptor source: a man aged 65 to 85 with active COVID-19. Both conserved end residues are part of each CDR3. Each record gives: D gene, clone size, J gene, V gene, CDR3 length, CDR3 DNA, CDR3 protein. The D gene is left open where the match is weak. Clone size is shown for a subset of rows, as once, few, many or a class of expanded clone.

D gene: -
clone size: -
J gene: TRBJ2-7
V gene: TRBV10-3
CDR3 length: 14
CDR3 DNA: TGTGCCATCAGTGAGTCCGTCGGTACCTACGAGCAGTACTTC
CDR3 protein: CAISESVGTYEQYF

D gene: -
clone size: -
J gene: TRBJ1-1
V gene: TRBV10-3
CDR3 length: 14
CDR3 DNA: TGTGCCATCAGGACAGGAGCGCTGAACACTGAAGCTTTCTTT
CDR3 protein: CAIRTGALNTEAFF

D gene: TRBD1
clone size: medium-sized
J gene: TRBJ1-4
V gene: TRBV2
CDR3 length: 15
CDR3 DNA: TGTGCCAGCAGCCCAGACAGGGGGCCTAATGAAAAACTGTTTTTT
CDR3 protein: CASSPDRGPNEKLFF

D gene: -
clone size: -
J gene: TRBJ2-7
V gene: TRBV29-1
CDR3 length: 13
CDR3 DNA: TGCAGCGTTGTTTCCGGTACCTCCTACGAGCAGTACTTC
CDR3 protein: CSVVSGTSYEQYF

D gene: TRBD2
clone size: -
J gene: TRBJ2-3
V gene: TRBV7-9
CDR3 length: 15
CDR3 DNA: TGTGCCAGCACCTCCGGGACTAGCGAGACAGATACGCAGTATTTT
CDR3 protein: CASTSGTSETDTQYF

D gene: TRBD1
clone size: -
J gene: TRBJ2-5
V gene: TRBV2
CDR3 length: 14
CDR3 DNA: TGTGCCAGCATGAGGACAGGGGATGAAGAGACCCAGTACTTC
CDR3 protein: CASMRTGDEETQYF

D gene: TRBD1
clone size: -
J gene: TRBJ2-7
V gene: TRBV28
CDR3 length: 14
CDR3 DNA: TGTGCCAGCACCGGGACAGGGCCATCCTACGAGCAGTACTTC
CDR3 protein: CASTGTGPSYEQYF

D gene: -
clone size: large
J gene: TRBJ2-7
V gene: TRBV28
CDR3 length: 15
CDR3 DNA: TGTGCCAGCAGTTTATTCCCCCTTCGGTACTACGAGCAGTACTTC
CDR3 protein: CASSLFPLRYYEQYF

D gene: -
clone size: -
J gene: TRBJ1-6
V gene: TRBV10-2
CDR3 length: 13
CDR3 DNA: TGCGCCAGCAGTGAACAGGAAAATTCACCCCTCCACTTT
CDR3 protein: CASSEQENSPLHF

D gene: TRBD1
clone size: few
J gene: TRBJ2-2
V gene: TRBV5-4
CDR3 length: 16
CDR3 DNA: TGTGCCAGCAGCTTGGGGGACAGGGTGGACACCGGGGAGCTGTTTTTT
CDR3 protein: CASSLGDRVDTGELFF

D gene: TRBD1
clone size: -
J gene: TRBJ1-1
V gene: TRBV11-2
CDR3 length: 16
CDR3 DNA: TGTGCCAGCAGCTTAGGGACAGGGGGCTCGATGACTGAAGCTTTCTTT
CDR3 protein: CASSLGTGGSMTEAFF

D gene: -
clone size: -
J gene: TRBJ2-7
V gene: TRBV5-4
CDR3 length: 14
CDR3 DNA: TGTGCCAGCAGCCTAACCCCCGACAGCTACGAGCAGTACTTC
CDR3 protein: CASSLTPDSYEQYF

D gene: TRBD1
clone size: -
J gene: TRBJ1-5
V gene: TRBV9
CDR3 length: 14
CDR3 DNA: TGTGCCAGCAGCGCCGCCGACAGGGACCAGCCCCAGCATTTT
CDR3 protein: CASSAADRDQPQHF

D gene: -
clone size: -
J gene: TRBJ2-5
V gene: TRBV7-8
CDR3 length: 17
CDR3 DNA: TGTGCCAGCAGCCTGATTGTTGGCGGCGGGGAACAAGAGACCCAGTACTTC
CDR3 protein: CASSLIVGGGEQETQYF

D gene: -
clone size: -
J gene: TRBJ1-3
V gene: TRBV3-1/TRBV3-2
CDR3 length: 14
CDR3 DNA: TGTGCCAGCGGTAGGAGTGGCTCTGGAAACACCATATATTTT
CDR3 protein: CASGRSGSGNTIYF

D gene: TRBD2
clone size: -
J gene: TRBJ2-1
V gene: TRBV19
CDR3 length: 16
CDR3 DNA: TGTGCCAGTAGTATCCCGTCATTAGCGGGGGGGCGGGCGCAGTTCTTC
CDR3 protein: CASSIPSLAGGRAQFF

D gene: -
clone size: -
J gene: TRBJ1-6
V gene: TRBV4-1
CDR3 length: 16
CDR3 DNA: TGCGCCAGCAGCCAAGATATCAGGTCCTATAATTCACCCCTCCACTTT
CDR3 protein: CASSQDIRSYNSPLHF

D gene: -
clone size: few
J gene: TRBJ1-5
V gene: TRBV19
CDR3 length: 16
CDR3 DNA: TGTGCCAGTAGTATAGATCTTCAGGGGACGAATCAGCCCCAGCATTTT
CDR3 protein: CASSIDLQGTNQPQHF

D gene: TRBD2
clone size: -
J gene: TRBJ2-7
V gene: TRBV5-4
CDR3 length: 16
CDR3 DNA: TGTGCCAGCAGCTTGGTGCTAGCGGGGGGAACCTACGAGCAGTACTTC
CDR3 protein: CASSLVLAGGTYEQYF

D gene: -
clone size: -
J gene: TRBJ2-1
V gene: TRBV5-3
CDR3 length: 15
CDR3 DNA: TGTGCCAGAAGCTTGGCCCGCGCTCCCTACAATGAGCAGTTCTTC
CDR3 protein: CARSLARAPYNEQFF

D gene: TRBD1
clone size: -
J gene: TRBJ1-2
V gene: TRBV27
CDR3 length: 16
CDR3 DNA: TGTGCCAGCAGTCCGACAGGGGGCAAGGGGATGAATGGCTACACCTTC
CDR3 protein: CASSPTGGKGMNGYTF

D gene: -
clone size: -
J gene: TRBJ2-7
V gene: TRBV10-3
CDR3 length: 16
CDR3 DNA: TGTGCCATCAGTGTCAGAACCGGGACTGCTCCCTACGAGCAGTACTTC
CDR3 protein: CAISVRTGTAPYEQYF